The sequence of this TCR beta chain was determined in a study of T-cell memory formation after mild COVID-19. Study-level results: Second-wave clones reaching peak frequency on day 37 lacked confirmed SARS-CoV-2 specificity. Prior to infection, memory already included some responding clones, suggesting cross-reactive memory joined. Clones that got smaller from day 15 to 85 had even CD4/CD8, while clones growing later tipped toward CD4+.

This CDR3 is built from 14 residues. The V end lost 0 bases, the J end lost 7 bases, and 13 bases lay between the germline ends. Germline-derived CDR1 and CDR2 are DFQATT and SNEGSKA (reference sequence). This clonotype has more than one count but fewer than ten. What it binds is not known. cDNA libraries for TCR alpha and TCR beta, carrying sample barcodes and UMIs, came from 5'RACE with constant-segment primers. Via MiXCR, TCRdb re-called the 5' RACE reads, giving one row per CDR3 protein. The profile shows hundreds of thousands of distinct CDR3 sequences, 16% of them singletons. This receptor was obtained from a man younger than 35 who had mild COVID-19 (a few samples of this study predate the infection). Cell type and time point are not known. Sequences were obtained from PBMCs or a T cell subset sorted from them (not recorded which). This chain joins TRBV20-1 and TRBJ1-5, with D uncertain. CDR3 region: CSARDWGGGQPQHF. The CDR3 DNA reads TGCAGTGCTAGAGATTGGGGTGGAGGGCAGCCCCAGCATTTT.